This TCR beta chain stems from a study of regulatory T cells in long-lasting Graves disease. Overall study context: Those with persistent Graves' disease had received antithyroid drugs for over 5 years with positive TSH receptor antibodies.

TCR beta libraries were built with iRepertoire HTBI primers and Arm-PCR of CDR3 regions. Via MiXCR, TCRdb re-called the multiplex PCR reads, giving one row per CDR3 protein. The sample has fewer than 550,000 distinct CDR3 sequences, around a fifth seen once. This clonotype was recorded many times. Its target is not known. The CDR3 extends over 12 amino acids. The V end lost 3 bases, the J end lost 7 bases, and 4 bases lay between the germline ends. Germline values: CDR1 LGHDT, CDR2 YNNKEL (reference sequence). Regarding time point: persistent/refractory GD, antithyroid drugs over 5 years with positive TRAb. From PBMCs, RNA was extracted and then used to make the TCR library. Notes on the study in general: Favored usage of TRBV28, TRBJ1-2 and TRBJ2-5 was recorded in persistent disease.

The source is a female donor with Graves disease. This chain joins TRBV3-1 and TRBJ1-6; D is undetermined. Sequenced here: peripheral blood mononuclear cells (PBMCs), sampled when the disease was refractory, from a patient treated with antithyroid drugs. CDR3 residues: CASSQGNSPLHF. As DNA, the CDR3 is TGTGCCAGCAGCCAGGGGAATTCACCCCTCCACTTT.